The 2 T cell receptor beta chains listed next were all sequenced from one sample in a study of T cells in localized non-small cell lung cancer. Profiled with immunoSEQ multiplex PCR; TCRdb holds only in-frame clones, not every one. Here the sample spans 30,000 or so clones, around 92% being singletons. The input for sequencing was peripheral blood, taken before any cancer treatment. All receptors come from a female donor aged 60 or older with stage I lung adenocarcinoma.

The rearrangement joins TRBV9 to TRBJ2-5; no definite D call. With 3 bases removed from V and 5 bases from J, the gap between germline ends came to 11 bases. CDR3 size: 13 residues. Germline V gives CDR1 SGDLS, CDR2 YYNGEE. The DNA for the CDR3 is TGTGCCAGCAGCGGACCGGGCTTTGAGACCCAGTACTTC. It yields the protein CASSGPGFETQYF.

This chain connects TRBV4-3 to TRBJ1-2, with D possibly matching TRBD1 (6 bases). V was shortened by 1 base and J by 4 bases, with 13 bases between the two germline ends. The CDR3 contains 15 residues. CDR1 is LGHNA and CDR2 is YSLEER in the germline V gene. CDR3 bases: TGCGCCAGCAGCCAAGGAGGGGGACCCCCCTATGGCTACACCTTC. It specifies CASSQGGGPPYGYTF.